The clone carrying this T cell receptor beta chain was detected ten times or more. The record originates from a study of kidney transplant recipient with SARS-CoV-2 infection. TCRdb processed the reads anew with MiXCR; each CDR3 protein has one entry. The sample has 200,000 to 250,000 distinct CDR3 sequences, about 30% seen once. Sequenced material: a blood sample, taken at baseline and between days 110 and 120 from a kidney transplant recipient. This receptor was identified in a male patient in his thirties who had COVID-19 and was a kidney transplant recipient. A share of the T cells may be of graft donor origin.

The CDR3 DNA is TGTGCCAGCAGCTTAGGAGGGTTTCTGCCCCAGCATTTT. Protein sequence: CASSLGGFLPQHF. The chain employs TRBV7-9 and TRBJ1-5; no reliable D call. CDR1 is SEHNR, CDR2 FQNEAQ, per germline (reference sequence). The CDR3 length is 13 residues. V lost 1 base and J lost 9, with 10 bases in between. Looking up the rest from reference TRBV7-9 and TRBJ1-5 gives the full variable domain: DTGVSQNPRHKITKRGQNVTFRCDPISEHNRLYWYRQTLGQGPEFLTYFQNEAQLEKSRLLSDRFSAERPKGSFSTLEIQRTEQGDSAMYLCASSLGGFLPQHFGDGTRLSIL.